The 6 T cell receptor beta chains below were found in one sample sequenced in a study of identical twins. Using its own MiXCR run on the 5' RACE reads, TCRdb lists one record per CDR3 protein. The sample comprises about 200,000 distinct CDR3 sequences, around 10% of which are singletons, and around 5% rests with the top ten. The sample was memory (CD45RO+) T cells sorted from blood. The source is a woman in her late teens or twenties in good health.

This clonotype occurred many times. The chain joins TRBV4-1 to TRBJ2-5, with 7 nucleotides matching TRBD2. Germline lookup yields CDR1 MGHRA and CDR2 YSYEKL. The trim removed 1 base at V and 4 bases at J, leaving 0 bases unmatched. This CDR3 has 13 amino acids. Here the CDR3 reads CASSQGGGETQYF. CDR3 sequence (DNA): TGCGCCAGCAGCCAAGGGGGGGGAGAGACCCAGTACTTC.

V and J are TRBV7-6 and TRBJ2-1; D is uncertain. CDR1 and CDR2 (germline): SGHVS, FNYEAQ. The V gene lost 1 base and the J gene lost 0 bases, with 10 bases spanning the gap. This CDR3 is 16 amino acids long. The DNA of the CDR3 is TGTGCCAGCAGCTTAGAGGCGAGGAGCTCCTACAATGAGCAGTTCTTC. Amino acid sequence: CASSLEARSSYNEQFF.

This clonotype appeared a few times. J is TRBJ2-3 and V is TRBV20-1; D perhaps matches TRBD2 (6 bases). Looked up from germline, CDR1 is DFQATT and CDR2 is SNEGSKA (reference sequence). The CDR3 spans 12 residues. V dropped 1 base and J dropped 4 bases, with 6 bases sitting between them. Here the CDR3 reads CSARAGADTQYF. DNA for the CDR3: TGCAGTGCTAGAGCGGGAGCAGATACGCAGTATTTT.

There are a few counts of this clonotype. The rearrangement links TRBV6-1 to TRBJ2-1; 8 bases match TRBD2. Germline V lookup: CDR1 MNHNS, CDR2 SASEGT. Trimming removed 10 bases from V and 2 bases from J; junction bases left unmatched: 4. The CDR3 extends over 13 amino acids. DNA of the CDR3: TGTGCCACAAGCGGGAGTCCCTACAATGAGCAGTTCTTC. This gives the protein CATSGSPYNEQFF.

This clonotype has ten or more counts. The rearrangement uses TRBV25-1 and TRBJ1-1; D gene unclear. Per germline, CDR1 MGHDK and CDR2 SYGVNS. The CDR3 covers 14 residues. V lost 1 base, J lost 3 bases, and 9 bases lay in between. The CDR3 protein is CASSESPGYTEAFF. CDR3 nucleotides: TGTGCCAGCAGTGAATCCCCAGGATACACTGAAGCTTTCTTT.

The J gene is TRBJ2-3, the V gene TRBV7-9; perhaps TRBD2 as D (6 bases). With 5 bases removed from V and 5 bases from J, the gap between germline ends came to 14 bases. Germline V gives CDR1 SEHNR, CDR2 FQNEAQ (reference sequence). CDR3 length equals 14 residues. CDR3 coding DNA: TGTGCCAGCAGCGCCGGGGCGGGGTTAGATACGCAGTATTTT. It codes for CASSAGAGLDTQYF.